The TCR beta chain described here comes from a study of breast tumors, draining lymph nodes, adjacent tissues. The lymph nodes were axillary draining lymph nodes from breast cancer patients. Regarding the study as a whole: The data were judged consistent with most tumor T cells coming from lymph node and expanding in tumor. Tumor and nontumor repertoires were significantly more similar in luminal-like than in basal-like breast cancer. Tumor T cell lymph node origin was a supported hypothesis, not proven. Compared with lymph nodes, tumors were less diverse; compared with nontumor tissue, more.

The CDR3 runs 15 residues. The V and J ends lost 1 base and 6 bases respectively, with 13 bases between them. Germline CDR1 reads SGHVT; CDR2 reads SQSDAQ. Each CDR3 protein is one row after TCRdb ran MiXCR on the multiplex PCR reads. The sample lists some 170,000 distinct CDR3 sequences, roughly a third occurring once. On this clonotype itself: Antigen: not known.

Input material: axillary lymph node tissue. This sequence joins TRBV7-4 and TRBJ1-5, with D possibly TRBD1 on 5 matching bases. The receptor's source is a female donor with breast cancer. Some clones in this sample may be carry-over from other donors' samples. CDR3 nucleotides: TGTGCCAGCAGCTTAGTTCAAGGGGCGAGTCAGCCCCAGCATTTT. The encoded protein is CASSLVQGASQPQHF.